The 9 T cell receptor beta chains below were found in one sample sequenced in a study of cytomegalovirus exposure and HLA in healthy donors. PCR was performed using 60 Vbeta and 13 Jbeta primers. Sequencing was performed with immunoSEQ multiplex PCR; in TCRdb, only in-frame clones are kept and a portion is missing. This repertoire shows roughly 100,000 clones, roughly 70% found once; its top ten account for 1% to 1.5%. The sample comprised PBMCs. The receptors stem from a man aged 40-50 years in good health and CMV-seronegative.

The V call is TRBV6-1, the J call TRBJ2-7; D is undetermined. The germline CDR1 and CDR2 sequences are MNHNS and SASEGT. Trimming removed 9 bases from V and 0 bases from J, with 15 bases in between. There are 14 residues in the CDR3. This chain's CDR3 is CASTLAESSYEQYF. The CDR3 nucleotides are TGTGCCAGTACCCTGGCGGAGAGCTCCTACGAGCAGTACTTC.

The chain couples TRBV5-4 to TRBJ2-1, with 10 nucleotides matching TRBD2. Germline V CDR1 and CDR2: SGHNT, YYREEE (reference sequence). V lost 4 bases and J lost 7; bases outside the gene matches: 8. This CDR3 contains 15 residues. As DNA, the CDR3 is TGTGCCAGCAGCGAGCGGGCTAGCGGGAGAAATGAGCAGTTCTTC. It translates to CASSERASGRNEQFF. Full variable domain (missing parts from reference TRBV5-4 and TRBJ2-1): ETGVTQSPTHLIKTRGQQVTLRCSSQSGHNTVSWYQQALGQGPQFIFQYYREEENGRGNFPPRFSGLQFPNYSSELNVNALELDDSALYLCASSERASGRNEQFFGPGTRLTVL.

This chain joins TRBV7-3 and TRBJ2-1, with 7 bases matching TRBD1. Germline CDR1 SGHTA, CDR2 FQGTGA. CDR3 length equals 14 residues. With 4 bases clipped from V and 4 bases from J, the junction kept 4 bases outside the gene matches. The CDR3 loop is CASSYGTDYNEQFF. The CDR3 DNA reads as TGTGCCAGCAGCTACGGGACAGATTACAATGAGCAGTTCTTC.

CDR3 in amino acids: CATWLAGGRTGELFF. For the CDR3, the DNA is TGTGCCACCTGGTTGGCGGGAGGGCGGACCGGGGAGCTGTTTTTT. The genes are TRBV2 and TRBJ2-2; 9 bases are a match to TRBD2. The CDR3 covers 15 residues. Germline V gene lookup returns CDR1 SNHLY and CDR2 FYNNEI. The V segment lost 10 bases and the J segment 5 bases; nucleotides outside the gene matches: 11.

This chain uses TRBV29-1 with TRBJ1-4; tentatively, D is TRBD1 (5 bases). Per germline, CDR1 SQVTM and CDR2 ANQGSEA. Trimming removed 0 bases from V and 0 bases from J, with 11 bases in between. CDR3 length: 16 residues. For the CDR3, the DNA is TGCAGCGTTGAAGATCCCAGGGCCGCAACTAATGAAAAACTGTTTTTT. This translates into CSVEDPRAATNEKLFF.

This chain's CDR3 is CASSLASGTGGDGYTF. The DNA of the CDR3 is TGTGCCAGCAGCTTAGCATCCGGGACAGGGGGAGATGGCTACACCTTC. The gene calls are TRBV7-9 and TRBJ1-2; TRBD1 matches at 11 bases. The germline CDR1 and CDR2 sequences are SEHNR and FQNEAQ (reference sequence). This CDR3 is built from 16 residues. The J segment lost 6 bases and the V segment lost 0 bases, leaving 6 bases of the junction unmatched. Full variable domain (missing parts from reference TRBV7-9 and TRBJ1-2): DTGVSQNPRHKITKRGQNVTFRCDPISEHNRLYWYRQTLGQGPEFLTYFQNEAQLEKSRLLSDRFSAERPKGSFSTLEIQRTEQGDSAMYLCASSLASGTGGDGYTFGSGTRLTVV.

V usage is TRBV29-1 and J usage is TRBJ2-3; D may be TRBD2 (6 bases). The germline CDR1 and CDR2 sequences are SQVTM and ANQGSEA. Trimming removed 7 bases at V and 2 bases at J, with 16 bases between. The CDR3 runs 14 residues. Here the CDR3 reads CSGGVTGATDTQYF. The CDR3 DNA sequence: TGCAGCGGGGGGGTGACCGGTGCCACAGATACGCAGTATTTT.

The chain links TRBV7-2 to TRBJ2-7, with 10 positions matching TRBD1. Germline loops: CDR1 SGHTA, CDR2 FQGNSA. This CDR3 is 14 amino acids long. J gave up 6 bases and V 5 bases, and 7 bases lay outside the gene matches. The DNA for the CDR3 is TGTGCCAGCAGCAGAAGACAGGGGGCCGGCGAGCAGTACTTC. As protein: CASSRRQGAGEQYF.

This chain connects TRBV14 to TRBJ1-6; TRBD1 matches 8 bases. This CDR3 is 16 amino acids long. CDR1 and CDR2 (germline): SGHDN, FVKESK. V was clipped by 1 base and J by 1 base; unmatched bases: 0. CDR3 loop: CASSQGQGSYNSPLHF. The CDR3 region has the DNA TGTGCCAGCAGCCAAGGACAGGGGTCCTATAATTCACCCCTCCACTTT. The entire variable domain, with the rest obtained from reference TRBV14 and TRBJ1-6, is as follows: EAGVTQFPSHSVIEKGQTVTLRCDPISGHDNLYWYRRVMGKEIKFLLHFVKESKQDESGMPNNRFLAERTGGTYSTLKVQPAELEDSGVYFCASSQGQGSYNSPLHFGNGTRLTVT.